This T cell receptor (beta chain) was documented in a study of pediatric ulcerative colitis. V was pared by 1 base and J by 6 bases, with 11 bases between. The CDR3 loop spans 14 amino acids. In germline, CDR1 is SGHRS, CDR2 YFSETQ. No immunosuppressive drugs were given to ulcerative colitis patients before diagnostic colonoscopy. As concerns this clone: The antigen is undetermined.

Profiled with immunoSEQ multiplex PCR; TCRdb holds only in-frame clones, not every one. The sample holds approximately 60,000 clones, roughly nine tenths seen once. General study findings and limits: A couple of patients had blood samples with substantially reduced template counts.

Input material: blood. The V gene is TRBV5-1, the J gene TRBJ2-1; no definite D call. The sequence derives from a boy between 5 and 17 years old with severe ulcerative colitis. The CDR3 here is CASSLPGYGNEQFF. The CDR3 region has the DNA TGCGCCAGCAGCTTGCCGGGCTATGGCAATGAGCAGTTCTTC.